The 16 T cell receptor beta chains below were found in one sample sequenced in a study of cytomegalovirus exposure and HLA in healthy donors. Use of 60 Vbeta and 13 Jbeta primers characterized the PCR. Produced via immunoSEQ multiplex PCR; TCRdb's table is partial and in-frame only. The sample includes 100,000 to 150,000 clones, around four fifths of them seen just once. Sequencing used PBMCs. The receptor set was obtained from a man aged 25-45 years in good health and CMV-seropositive.

A few counts support this clone. The chain uses TRBV2 and TRBJ1-3; maybe TRBD1 (5 bases). Trimming took off 7 bases at V and 3 bases at J, with 13 bases between the two ends. The CDR3 is 14 amino acids. Germline CDR1 reads SNHLY; CDR2 reads FYNNEI. CDR3 DNA sequence: TGTGCCAGCAAGCCCAATCAGGGTGGAAACACCATATATTTT. Translated, it gives CASKPNQGGNTIYF.

CDR3 sequence: CASSPDRGPGNTIYF. The CDR3 DNA is TGTGCCAGCAGTCCAGACAGGGGGCCAGGAAACACCATATATTTT. The chain recombines TRBV27 with TRBJ1-3; 10 positions agree with TRBD1. CDR1 is MNHEY and CDR2 is SMNVEV in the germline V gene (reference sequence). CDR3 size: 15 residues. Trimming removed 5 bases from V and 4 bases from J; junction bases left unmatched: 5.

This chain links TRBV30 with TRBJ1-1, with no clear D. The CDR3 consists of 12 residues. Trimming removed 2 bases from V and 8 bases from J, with 12 bases in between. The V gene's germline CDR1 is GTSNPN and CDR2 SVGIG (reference sequence). As DNA, the CDR3 is TGTGCCTGGAGTAGTTCGGGGTTAGAAGCTTTCTTT. Its translation is CAWSSSGLEAFF.

This chain links TRBV5-1 with TRBJ2-1; TRBD2 matches at 7 bases. V trimming: 4 bases; J trimming: 5 bases; junction bases outside the gene matches: 9. CDR1 and CDR2 (germline): SGHRS, YFSETQ. The CDR3 loop spans 15 amino acids. In DNA, the CDR3 is TGCGCCAGCAGCCCCCCTAGCGGACCTGACAATGAGCAGTTCTTC. This gives the protein CASSPPSGPDNEQFF.

The V and J genes are TRBV7-6 and TRBJ2-7, with a possible D match to TRBD1 (5 bases). CDR3 size: 15 residues. CDR1 is SGHVS, CDR2 FNYEAQ, per germline. The V end lost 5 bases, the J end lost 5 bases, and 19 bases lay between the germline ends. The CDR3 DNA sequence: TGTGCCAGCAGCCCACTGGGGCCTCCCCTCGACGAGCAGTACTTC. As protein: CASSPLGPPLDEQYF.

This clone was found a few times. The CDR3 is CAISESGHGNTIYF. CDR3 sequence (DNA): TGTGCCATCAGTGAATCGGGACACGGAAACACCATATATTTT. The chain combines TRBV10-3 with TRBJ1-3, with D possibly being TRBD1 (6 bases). The germline V and J ends were trimmed by 3 bases and 4 bases, with 10 bases remaining between them. The CDR3 length is 14 residues. The germline gives CDR1 ENHRY, CDR2 SYGVKD.

This rearrangement joins TRBV28 to TRBJ2-7; a possible D gene is TRBD2 (6 bases). From germline, CDR1 is MDHEN and CDR2 SYDVKM. The CDR3 runs 16 residues. V dropped 4 bases and J dropped 0 bases, with 16 bases sitting between them. This CDR3 reads CASSSLLARNSYEQYF. The CDR3 region has the DNA TGTGCCAGCAGTTCCCTACTAGCCCGAAACTCCTACGAGCAGTACTTC.

This chain links TRBV5-1 with TRBJ2-3; 14 nucleotides match TRBD2. The CDR3 loop spans 17 amino acids. Losses at the gene ends were 4 bases for V and 4 bases for J; bases not matched to a gene: 8. CDR1 and CDR2 (germline): SGHRS, YFSETQ. The CDR3 is CASSRRLAGGLADTQYF. The CDR3 DNA sequence: TGCGCCAGCAGCCGCCGACTAGCGGGAGGGCTTGCAGATACGCAGTATTTT.

The rearrangement joins TRBV2 to TRBJ2-7; 10 nucleotides line up with TRBD2. This CDR3 has 14 residues. Losses at the gene ends were 6 bases for V and 0 bases for J; bases not matched to a gene: 2. Per the germline V gene, CDR1 is SNHLY and CDR2 is FYNNEI. In DNA form, the CDR3 reads TGTGCCAGCAGGGCTAGCGGGAGCTCCTACGAGCAGTACTTC. This translates into CASRASGSSYEQYF.

The V gene is TRBV28, the J gene TRBJ2-5; weak D call: TRBD2 (5 bases). The CDR3 contains 13 residues. Germline-derived CDR1 and CDR2 are MDHEN and SYDVKM. With 3 bases removed from V and 4 bases from J, the gap between germline ends came to 9 bases. DNA of the CDR3: TGTGCCAGCAGTTTTCAGCGGTCAGAGACCCAGTACTTC. Residues: CASSFQRSETQYF.

This clone occurred a few times. V usage is TRBV5-4 and J usage is TRBJ2-2, with 7 bases matching TRBD2. The germline V gene encodes CDR1 SGHNT and CDR2 YYREEE (reference sequence). The CDR3 extends over 15 amino acids. V lost 9 bases to trimming and J lost 2 bases; unmatched junction nucleotides: 10. The CDR3, as DNA: TGTGCCACGACGGGAGGCTGGGGAAACACCGGGGAGCTGTTTTTT. Its protein is CATTGGWGNTGELFF.

In its sample, this clone was seen once. V is TRBV11-2 and J is TRBJ2-2, with TRBD1 matching 7 bases. Trimming removed 5 bases from V and 4 bases from J; junction bases left unmatched: 7. CDR3 length: 15 amino acids. Germline loops: CDR1 SGHAT, CDR2 FQNNGV. The CDR3 region has the DNA TGTGCCAGCAGCCCACTAAGGGGGCGCACCGGGGAGCTGTTTTTT. Translating gives CASSPLRGRTGELFF.

This chain links TRBV15 with TRBJ1-5; D is unclear. The CDR3 runs 13 residues. Germline CDR1 and CDR2: LNHNV and YYDKDF (reference sequence). The germline V and J ends were trimmed by 4 bases and 3 bases, with 7 bases remaining between them. CDR3 protein: CATSTAYNQPQHF. CDR3 coding DNA: TGTGCCACCAGCACCGCCTACAATCAGCCCCAGCATTTT.

This clone appeared once. The CDR3 region is CSVLGLAGARDEQYF. The CDR3 region has the DNA TGCAGCGTTCTAGGACTAGCGGGAGCCCGCGACGAGCAGTACTTC. The chain uses TRBV29-1 and TRBJ2-7; the match to TRBD2 covers 13 bases. Looked up from germline, CDR1 is SQVTM and CDR2 is ANQGSEA. The CDR3 sequence is 15 residues long. V shed 5 bases, J shed 5 bases, and the junction held 9 bases outside the gene matches.

The chain links TRBV5-8 to TRBJ1-4; D not resolved. CDR3 length: 16 residues. Germline CDR1 reads SGHTS; CDR2 reads YDEGEE. Trimming removed 2 bases from V and 0 bases from J, with 11 bases in between. The CDR3 is CASSLTYGTTNEKLFF. The CDR3 DNA reads TGTGCCAGCAGCTTAACCTACGGGACAACTAATGAAAAACTGTTTTTT.

There are a few counts of this clone. The chain combines TRBV25-1 with TRBJ1-2, with D perhaps matching TRBD1 (5 bases). Germline CDR1 reads MGHDK; CDR2 reads SYGVNS. Between the trimmed V and J ends, which lost 3 bases and 3 bases, there was a span of 11 bases. The CDR3 contains 14 residues. Here the CDR3 reads CASSDLGTYYGYTF. Here the CDR3 DNA reads TGTGCCAGCAGTGATCTCGGGACTTACTATGGCTACACCTTC.